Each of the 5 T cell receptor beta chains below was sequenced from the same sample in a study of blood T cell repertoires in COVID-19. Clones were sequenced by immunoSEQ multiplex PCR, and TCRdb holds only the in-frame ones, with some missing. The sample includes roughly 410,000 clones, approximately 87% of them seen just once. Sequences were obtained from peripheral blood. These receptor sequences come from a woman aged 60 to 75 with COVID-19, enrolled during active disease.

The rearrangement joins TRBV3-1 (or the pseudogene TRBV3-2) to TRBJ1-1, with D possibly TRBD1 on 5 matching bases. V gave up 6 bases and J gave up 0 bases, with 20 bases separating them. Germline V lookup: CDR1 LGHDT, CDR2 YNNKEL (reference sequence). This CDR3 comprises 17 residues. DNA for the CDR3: TGTGCCAGCAGAGGAAGGGGCAGGGCTACCATGAACACTGAAGCTTTCTTT. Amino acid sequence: CASRGRGRATMNTEAFF.

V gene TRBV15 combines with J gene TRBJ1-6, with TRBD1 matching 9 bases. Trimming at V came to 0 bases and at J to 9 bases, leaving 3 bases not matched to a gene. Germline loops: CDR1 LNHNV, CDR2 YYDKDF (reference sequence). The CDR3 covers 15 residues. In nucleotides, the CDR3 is TGTGCCACCAGCAGAGATAGGGACAGGGTTTCACCCCTCCACTTT. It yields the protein CATSRDRDRVSPLHF.

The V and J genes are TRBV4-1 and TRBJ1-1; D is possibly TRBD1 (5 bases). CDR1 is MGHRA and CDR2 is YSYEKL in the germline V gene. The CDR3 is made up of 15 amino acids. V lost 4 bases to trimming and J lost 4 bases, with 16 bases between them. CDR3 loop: CASSPTGGTGTEAFF. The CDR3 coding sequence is TGCGCCAGCAGCCCGACTGGGGGGACGGGCACTGAAGCTTTCTTT.

The CDR3 loop is CASSWGTGMNTEAFF. The CDR3 DNA reads TGTGCCAGCAGCTGGGGGACAGGGATGAACACTGAAGCTTTCTTT. The rearrangement uses TRBV5-4 and TRBJ1-1; 9 nucleotides align to TRBD1. The CDR3 is 15 residues long. The germline CDR1 and CDR2 sequences are SGHNT and YYREEE (reference sequence). The ends lost 3 bases at V and 0 bases at J; junction bases unmatched: 3.

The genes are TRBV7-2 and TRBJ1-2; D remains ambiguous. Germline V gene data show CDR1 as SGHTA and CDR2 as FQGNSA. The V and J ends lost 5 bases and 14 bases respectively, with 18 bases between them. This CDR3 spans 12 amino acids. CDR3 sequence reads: CASSLLNRGETF. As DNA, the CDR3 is TGTGCCAGCAGCCTTTTGAACCGGGGTGAAACCTTC.